This is a list of T cell receptor beta chains from one sample in a study of OX40 agonist ivuxolimab in advanced cancers. Profiling relied on immunoSEQ multiplex PCR, and the TCRdb table lists in-frame clones only, not all of them. The sample consists of roughly 70,000 clones, roughly 85% of them appearing once. This specimen was CD4+ or CD8+ T cells sorted from blood, taken in a trial of the OX40 agonist ivuxolimab. All receptors come from an adult with an advanced solid tumor such as melanoma, head and neck, liver or kidney cancer. The CDR3 runs from the conserved cysteine through the conserved F or W. D genes are given only for firm matches. Part of the rows lack a size; the others show once, few, many or a class for expanded clones.

J,V,size,D,length,CDR3,DNA
TRBJ1-1,TRBV25-1,NA,NA,14,CASKAGLENTEAFF,TGTGCCAGCAAAGCCGGGCTAGAGAACACTGAAGCTTTCTTT
TRBJ2-1,TRBV6-5,NA,NA,14,CASRLGTTYNEQFF,TGTGCCAGCAGACTCGGGACCACCTACAATGAGCAGTTCTTC
TRBJ2-5,TRBV14,once,NA,15,CASSRYQGIQETQYF,TGTGCCAGCAGCCGGTACCAGGGGATCCAAGAGACCCAGTACTTC
TRBJ1-5,TRBV28,NA,NA,9,CASGQPQHF,TGTGCCAGCGGCCAGCCCCAGCATTTT
TRBJ1-4,TRBV19,NA,NA,15,CASHFTGTPVQKLFF,TGTGCCAGTCACTTTACCGGGACACCGGTTCAAAAACTGTTTTTT
TRBJ2-7,TRBV5-1,NA,TRBD2,15,CASSLGGTSTYEQYF,TGCGCCAGCAGCTTGGGCGGGACTAGCACCTACGAGCAGTACTTC
TRBJ1-5,TRBV18,few,TRBD1,16,CASSPLPQGPNQPQHF,TGTGCCAGCTCACCACTCCCACAGGGGCCAAATCAGCCCCAGCATTTT
TRBJ2-2,TRBV2,NA,TRBD2,15,CASSRAGGLVGELFF,TGTGCCAGCAGTCGGGCGGGAGGGCTGGTAGGGGAGCTGTTTTTT
TRBJ1-5,TRBV6-6,NA,NA,16,CASSYQRGNSNQPQHF,TGTGCCAGCAGTTACCAACGGGGGAATAGCAATCAGCCCCAGCATTTT
TRBJ1-3,TRBV11-2,NA,NA,16,CASSLHPWASGNTIYF,TGTGCCAGCAGCTTACACCCCTGGGCCTCTGGAAACACCATATATTTT
TRBJ2-5,TRBV28,NA,NA,15,CASSFPGGPQETQYF,TGTGCCAGCAGTTTCCCGGGGGGCCCCCAAGAGACCCAGTACTTC
TRBJ2-7,TRBV2,NA,TRBD1,13,CASIGTGGYEQYF,TGTGCCAGCATTGGGACAGGGGGTTACGAGCAGTACTTC
TRBJ2-1,TRBV5-6,NA,NA,16,CASSLADFFSYNEQFF,TGTGCCAGCAGCTTGGCCGACTTCTTCTCCTACAATGAGCAGTTCTTC
TRBJ2-2,TRBV19,NA,NA,16,CASSINSGQNTGELFF,TGTGCCAGTAGTATAAATTCAGGCCAGAACACCGGGGAGCTGTTTTTT
TRBJ2-3,TRBV27,NA,NA,15,CASSREGRSTDTQYF,TGTGCCAGCAGTCGCGAAGGTCGTAGCACAGATACGCAGTATTTT
TRBJ2-5,TRBV30,NA,TRBD2,15,CAWGPPRGVQETQYF,TGTGCCTGGGGGCCCCCTCGGGGGGTCCAAGAGACCCAGTACTTC
TRBJ1-3,TRBV18,NA,NA,14,CASPAGDLGNTIYF,TGTGCCAGCCCAGCGGGGGACCTTGGAAACACCATATATTTT
TRBJ2-3,TRBV9,NA,NA,13,CASSDRLTDTQYF,TGTGCCAGCAGTGACCGACTAACAGATACGCAGTATTTT
TRBJ2-4,TRBV7-9,NA,TRBD2,16,CASSYKREGAKNIQYF,TGTGCCAGCAGCTATAAGCGGGAGGGGGCCAAAAACATTCAGTACTTC
TRBJ1-1,TRBV5-1,NA,NA,13,CASSLRTGTEAFF,TGCGCCAGCAGCTTGAGGACGGGCACTGAAGCTTTCTTT
TRBJ2-7,TRBV2,NA,TRBD1,12,CASRGQGDEQYF,TGTGCCAGCAGAGGACAGGGAGACGAGCAGTACTTC
TRBJ1-6,TRBV27,NA,TRBD1,14,CASSFRGWNSPLHF,TGTGCCAGCAGTTTCAGGGGGTGGAATTCACCCCTCCACTTT
TRBJ2-1,TRBV19,NA,NA,11,CASNQGLEQFF,TGTGCCAGTAATCAAGGACTTGAGCAGTTCTTC
TRBJ2-5,TRBV7-3,NA,NA,14,CASSPDPTSGTQYF,TGTGCCAGCAGCCCCGACCCGACAAGTGGGACCCAGTACTTC
TRBJ2-7,TRBV28,once,TRBD2,15,CASSLAGGAPYEQYF,TGTGCCAGCAGTCTAGCGGGGGGGGCCCCCTACGAGCAGTACTTC
TRBJ1-1,TRBV18,NA,NA,12,CASSPKNTEAFF,TGTGCCAGCTCACCGAAGAACACTGAAGCTTTCTTT
TRBJ2-2,TRBV25-1,NA,NA,13,CASSGKNTGELFF,TGTGCCAGCAGTGGCAAGAACACCGGGGAGCTGTTTTTT
TRBJ1-2,TRBV10-2,few,NA,13,CASSESGIRGYTF,TGCGCCAGCAGTGAGTCGGGAATTCGGGGCTACACCTTC
TRBJ2-6,TRBV28,NA,TRBD1,17,CASSPHHRGPGANVLTF,TGTGCCAGCAGTCCCCACCATAGGGGGCCTGGGGCCAACGTCCTGACTTTC
TRBJ1-4,TRBV6-6,NA,NA,12,CAVQGTFEKLFF,TGTGCCGTACAAGGGACATTTGAAAAACTGTTTTTT
TRBJ2-5,TRBV30,NA,TRBD2,14,CAWTSGGLRETQYF,TGTGCCTGGACTAGCGGGGGCCTCCGGGAGACCCAGTACTTC
TRBJ1-4,TRBV7-8,NA,NA,16,CASSWGSDGANEKLFF,TGTGCCAGCAGCTGGGGGTCAGATGGGGCTAATGAAAAACTGTTTTTT